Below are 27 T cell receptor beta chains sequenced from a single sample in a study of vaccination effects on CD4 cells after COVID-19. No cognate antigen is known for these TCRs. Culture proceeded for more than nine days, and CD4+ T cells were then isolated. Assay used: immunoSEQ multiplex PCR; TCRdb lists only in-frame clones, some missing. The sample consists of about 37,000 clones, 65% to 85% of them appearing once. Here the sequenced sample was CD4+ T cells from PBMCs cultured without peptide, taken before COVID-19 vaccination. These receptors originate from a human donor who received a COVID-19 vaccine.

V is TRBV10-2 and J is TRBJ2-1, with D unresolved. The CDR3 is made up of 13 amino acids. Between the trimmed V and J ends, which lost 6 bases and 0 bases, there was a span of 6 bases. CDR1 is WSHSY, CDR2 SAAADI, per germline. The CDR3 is CASRESSYNEQFF. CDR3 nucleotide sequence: TGCGCCAGCAGGGAAAGCTCCTACAATGAGCAGTTCTTC.

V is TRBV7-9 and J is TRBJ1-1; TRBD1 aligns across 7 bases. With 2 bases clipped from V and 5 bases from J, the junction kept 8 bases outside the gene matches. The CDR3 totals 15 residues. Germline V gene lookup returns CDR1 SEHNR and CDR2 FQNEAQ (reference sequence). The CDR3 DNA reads TGTGCCAGCAGCTTATTAGGACAGGTCAAAACTGAAGCTTTCTTT. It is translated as CASSLLGQVKTEAFF.

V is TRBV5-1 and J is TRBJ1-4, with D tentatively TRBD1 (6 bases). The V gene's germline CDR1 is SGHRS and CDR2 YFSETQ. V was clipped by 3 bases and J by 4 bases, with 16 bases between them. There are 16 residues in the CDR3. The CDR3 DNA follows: TGCGCCAGCAGCTCCACTCCGGGACAAGTTAATGAAAAACTGTTTTTT. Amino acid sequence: CASSSTPGQVNEKLFF.

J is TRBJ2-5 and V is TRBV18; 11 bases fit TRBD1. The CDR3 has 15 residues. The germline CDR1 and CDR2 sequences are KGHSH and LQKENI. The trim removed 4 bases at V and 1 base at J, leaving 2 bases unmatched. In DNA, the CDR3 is TGTGCCAGCTCACAGGACAGGGGGCTCCAAGAGACCCAGTACTTC. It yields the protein CASSQDRGLQETQYF. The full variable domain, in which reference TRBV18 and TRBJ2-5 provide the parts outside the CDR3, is NAGVMQNPRHLVRRRGQEARLRCSPMKGHSHVYWYRQLPEEGLKFMVYLQKENIIDESGMPKERFSAEFPKEGPSILRIQQVVRGDSAAYFCASSQDRGLQETQYFGPGTRLLVL.

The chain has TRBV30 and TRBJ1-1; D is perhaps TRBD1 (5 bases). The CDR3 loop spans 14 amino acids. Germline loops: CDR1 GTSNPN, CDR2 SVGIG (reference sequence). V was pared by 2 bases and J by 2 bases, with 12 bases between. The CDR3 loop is CAWSRPGLNTEAFF. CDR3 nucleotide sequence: TGTGCCTGGAGTAGACCGGGGCTAAACACTGAAGCTTTCTTT.

CDR3 nucleotide sequence: TGTGCCAGGGAATCCTCCGGGACAGTTAACACTGAAGCTTTCTTT. Its translation: CARESSGTVNTEAFF. The chain uses TRBV2 and TRBJ1-1; TRBD1 aligns across 7 bases. CDR3 length equals 15 residues. V shed 9 bases and J 2 bases; nucleotides not matched to a gene: 12. Germline V CDR1 and CDR2: SNHLY, FYNNEI.

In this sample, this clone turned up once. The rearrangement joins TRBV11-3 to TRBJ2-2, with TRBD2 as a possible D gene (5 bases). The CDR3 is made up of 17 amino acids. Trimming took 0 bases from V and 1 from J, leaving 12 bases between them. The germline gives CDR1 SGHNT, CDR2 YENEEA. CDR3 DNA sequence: TGTGCCAGCAGCTTAGAAGCGGCCCAGTGGAACACCGGGGAGCTGTTTTTT. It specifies CASSLEAAQWNTGELFF.

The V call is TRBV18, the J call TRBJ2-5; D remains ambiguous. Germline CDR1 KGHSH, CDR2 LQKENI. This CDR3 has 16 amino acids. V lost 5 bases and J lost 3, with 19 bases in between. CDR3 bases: TGTGCCAGCTCAATTTCGAGGTGGGGTCTTGAAGAGACCCAGTACTTC. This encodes CASSISRWGLEETQYF.

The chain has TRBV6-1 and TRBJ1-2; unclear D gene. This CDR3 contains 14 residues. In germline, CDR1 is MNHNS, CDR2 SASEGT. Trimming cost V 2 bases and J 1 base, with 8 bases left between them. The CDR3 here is CASSEIGSNYGYTF. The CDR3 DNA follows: TGTGCCAGCAGTGAAATAGGCAGTAACTATGGCTACACCTTC.

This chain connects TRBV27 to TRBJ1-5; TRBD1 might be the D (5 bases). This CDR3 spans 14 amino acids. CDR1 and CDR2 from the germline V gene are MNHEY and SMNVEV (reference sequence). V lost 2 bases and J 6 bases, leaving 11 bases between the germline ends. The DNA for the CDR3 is TGTGCCAGCAGTTTACGGGGGAATAGTCAGCCCCAGCATTTT. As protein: CASSLRGNSQPQHF.

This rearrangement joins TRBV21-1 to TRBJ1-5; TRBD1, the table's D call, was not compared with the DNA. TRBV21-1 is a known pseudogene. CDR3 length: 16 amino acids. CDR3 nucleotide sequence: TGTGCCAGCAGCCCACAACGGACAGGCGGGAATCAGCCCCAGCATTTT. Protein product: CASSPQRTGGNQPQHF.

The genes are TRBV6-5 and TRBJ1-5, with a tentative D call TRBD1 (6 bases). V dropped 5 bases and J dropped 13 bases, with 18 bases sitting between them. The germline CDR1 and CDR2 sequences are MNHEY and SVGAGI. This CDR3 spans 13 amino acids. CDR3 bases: TGTGCCAGCAGTACCCCAGGAACAGGGCATCAGCATTTT. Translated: CASSTPGTGHQHF.

CDR3 amino acids: CASKPTGADTEAFF. For the CDR3, the DNA is TGCGCCAGCAAACCGACAGGGGCCGACACTGAAGCTTTCTTT. The gene calls are TRBV5-1 and TRBJ1-1, with 8 bases fitting TRBD1. Per the germline V gene, CDR1 is SGHRS and CDR2 is YFSETQ. CDR3 size: 14 residues. Germline trimming cut 6 bases from V and 3 bases from J; bases unmatched to any gene: 7.

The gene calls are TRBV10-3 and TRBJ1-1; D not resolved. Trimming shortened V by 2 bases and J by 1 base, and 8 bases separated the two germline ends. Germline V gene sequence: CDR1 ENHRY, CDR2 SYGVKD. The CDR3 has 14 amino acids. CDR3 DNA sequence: TGTGCCATCAGTGAGCGGGCGGCGAACACTGAAGCTTTCTTT. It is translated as CAISERAANTEAFF.

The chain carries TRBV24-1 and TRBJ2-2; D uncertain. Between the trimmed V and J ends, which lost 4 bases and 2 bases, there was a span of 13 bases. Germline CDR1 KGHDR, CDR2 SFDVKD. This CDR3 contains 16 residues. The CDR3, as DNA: TGTGCCACCAGTGACTCCGGACGGTTCAACACCGGGGAGCTGTTTTTT. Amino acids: CATSDSGRFNTGELFF.

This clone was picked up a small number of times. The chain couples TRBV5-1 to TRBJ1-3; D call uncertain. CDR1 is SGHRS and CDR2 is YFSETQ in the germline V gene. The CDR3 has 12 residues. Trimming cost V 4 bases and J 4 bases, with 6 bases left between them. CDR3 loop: CASSDIGNTIYF. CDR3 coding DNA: TGCGCCAGCAGCGATATAGGAAACACCATATATTTT.

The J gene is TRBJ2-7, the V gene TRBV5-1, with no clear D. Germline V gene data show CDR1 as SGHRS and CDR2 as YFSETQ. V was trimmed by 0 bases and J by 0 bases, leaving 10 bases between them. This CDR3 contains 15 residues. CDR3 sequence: CASSLVGLSSYEQYF. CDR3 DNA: TGCGCCAGCAGCTTGGTCGGGTTGAGCTCCTACGAGCAGTACTTC.

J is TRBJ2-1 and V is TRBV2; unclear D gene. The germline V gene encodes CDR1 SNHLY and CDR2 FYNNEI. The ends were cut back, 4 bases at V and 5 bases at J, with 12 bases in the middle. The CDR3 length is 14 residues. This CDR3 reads CASSGIRVNNEQFF. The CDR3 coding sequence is TGTGCCAGCAGTGGAATCAGAGTGAACAATGAGCAGTTCTTC.

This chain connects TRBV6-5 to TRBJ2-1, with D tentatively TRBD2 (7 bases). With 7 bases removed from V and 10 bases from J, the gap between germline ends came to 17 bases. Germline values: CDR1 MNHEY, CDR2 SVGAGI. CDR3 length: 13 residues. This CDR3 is CASTPAGATEQFF. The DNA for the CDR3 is TGTGCCAGCACCCCGGCGGGGGCCACGGAGCAGTTCTTC.

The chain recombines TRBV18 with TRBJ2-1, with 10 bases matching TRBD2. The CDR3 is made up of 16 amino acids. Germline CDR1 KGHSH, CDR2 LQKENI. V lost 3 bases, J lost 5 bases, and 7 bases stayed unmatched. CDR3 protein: CASSPQSGLADNEQFF. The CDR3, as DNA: TGTGCCAGCTCACCCCAAAGTGGACTAGCGGACAATGAGCAGTTCTTC.

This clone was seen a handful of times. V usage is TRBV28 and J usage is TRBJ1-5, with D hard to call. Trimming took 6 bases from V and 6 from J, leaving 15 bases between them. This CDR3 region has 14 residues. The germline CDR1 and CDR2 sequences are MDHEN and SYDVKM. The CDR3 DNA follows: TGTGCCAGCAGCTCATCAAGCTGGGGTCAGCCCCAGCATTTT. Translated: CASSSSSWGQPQHF.

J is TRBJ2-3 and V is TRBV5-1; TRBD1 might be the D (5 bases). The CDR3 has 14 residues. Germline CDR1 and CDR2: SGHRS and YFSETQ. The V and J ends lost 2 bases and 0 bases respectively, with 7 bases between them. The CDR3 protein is CASSLGASTDTQYF. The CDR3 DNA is TGCGCCAGCAGCTTAGGGGCTAGCACAGATACGCAGTATTTT.

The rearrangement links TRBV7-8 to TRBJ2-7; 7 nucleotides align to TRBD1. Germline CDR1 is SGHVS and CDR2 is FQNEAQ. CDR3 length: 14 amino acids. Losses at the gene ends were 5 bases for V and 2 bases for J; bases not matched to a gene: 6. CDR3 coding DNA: TGTGCCAGCAGCCGAGCGACAGGGCCCTACGAGCAGTACTTC. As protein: CASSRATGPYEQYF. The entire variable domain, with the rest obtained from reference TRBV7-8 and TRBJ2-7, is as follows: GAGVSQSPRYKVAKRGQDVALRCDPISGHVSLFWYQQALGQGPEFLTYFQNEAQLDKSGLPSDRFFAERPEGSVSTLKIQRTQQEDSAVYLCASSRATGPYEQYFGPGTRLTVT.

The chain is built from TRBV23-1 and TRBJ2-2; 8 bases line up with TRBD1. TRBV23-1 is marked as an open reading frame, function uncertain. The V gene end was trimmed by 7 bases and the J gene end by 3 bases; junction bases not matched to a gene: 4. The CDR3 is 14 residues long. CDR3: CASKGQGDTGELFF. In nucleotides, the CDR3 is TGCGCCAGCAAAGGACAGGGTGACACCGGGGAGCTGTTTTTT.

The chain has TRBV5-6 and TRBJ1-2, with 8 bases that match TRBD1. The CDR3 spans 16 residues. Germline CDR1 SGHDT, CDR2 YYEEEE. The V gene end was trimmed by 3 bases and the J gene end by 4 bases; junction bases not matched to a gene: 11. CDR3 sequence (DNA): TGTGCCAGCAGCTCAGGGGACAGGCGGATACCCTATGGCTACACCTTC. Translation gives CASSSGDRRIPYGYTF.

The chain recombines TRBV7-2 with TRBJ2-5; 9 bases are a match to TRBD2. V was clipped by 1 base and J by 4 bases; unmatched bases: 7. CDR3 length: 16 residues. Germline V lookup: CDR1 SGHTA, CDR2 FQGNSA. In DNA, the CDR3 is TGTGCCAGCAGCTTAGGTCTAGCGGGGCACTTAGAGACCCAGTACTTC. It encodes CASSLGLAGHLETQYF.

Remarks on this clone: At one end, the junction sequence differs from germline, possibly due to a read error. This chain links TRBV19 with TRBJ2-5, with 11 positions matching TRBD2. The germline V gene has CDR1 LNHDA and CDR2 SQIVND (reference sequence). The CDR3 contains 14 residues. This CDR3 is CASSSGTSGRAGNF. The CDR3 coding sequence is TGTGCCAGTAGCTCCGGGACTAGCGGTCGAGCAGGCAACTTC.